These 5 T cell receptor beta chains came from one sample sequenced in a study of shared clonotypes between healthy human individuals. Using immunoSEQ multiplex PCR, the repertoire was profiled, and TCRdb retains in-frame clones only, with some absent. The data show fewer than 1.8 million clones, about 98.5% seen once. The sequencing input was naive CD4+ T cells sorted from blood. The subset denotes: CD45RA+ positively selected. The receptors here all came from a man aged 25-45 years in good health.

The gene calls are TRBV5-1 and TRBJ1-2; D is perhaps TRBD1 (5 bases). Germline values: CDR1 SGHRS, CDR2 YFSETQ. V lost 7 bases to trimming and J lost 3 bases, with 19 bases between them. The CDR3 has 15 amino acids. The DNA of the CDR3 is TGCGCCAGCTATCCACAGGTTGGGGCTGACTATGGCTACACCTTC. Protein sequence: CASYPQVGADYGYTF.

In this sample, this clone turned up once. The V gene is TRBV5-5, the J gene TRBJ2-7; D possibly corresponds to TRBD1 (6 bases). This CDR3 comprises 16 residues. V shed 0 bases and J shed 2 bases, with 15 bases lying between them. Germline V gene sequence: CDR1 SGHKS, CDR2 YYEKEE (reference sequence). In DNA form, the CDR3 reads TGTGCCAGCAGCTTGGCCTGGGGTCAGGGGACCTACGAGCAGTACTTC. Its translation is CASSLAWGQGTYEQYF.

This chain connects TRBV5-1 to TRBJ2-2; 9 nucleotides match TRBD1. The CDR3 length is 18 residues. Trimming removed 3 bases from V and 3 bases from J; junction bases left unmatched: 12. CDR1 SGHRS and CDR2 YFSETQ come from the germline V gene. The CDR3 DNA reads TGCGCCAGCAGCTACACCTCCGGGACAGGGTTACACACCGGGGAGCTGTTTTTT. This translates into CASSYTSGTGLHTGELFF.

The CDR3: CASTPRYLSYNEQFF. The CDR3 region has the DNA TGTGCCAGCACCCCACGTTACTTGTCCTACAATGAGCAGTTCTTC. This chain joins TRBV27 and TRBJ2-1; D is uncertain. V lost 7 bases and J lost 1, with 14 bases in between. Germline CDR1 MNHEY, CDR2 SMNVEV (reference sequence). This CDR3 comprises 15 residues.

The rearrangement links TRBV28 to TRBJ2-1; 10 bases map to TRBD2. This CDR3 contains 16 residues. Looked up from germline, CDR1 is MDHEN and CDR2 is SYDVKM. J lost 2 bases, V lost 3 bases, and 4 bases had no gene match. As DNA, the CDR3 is TGTGCCAGCAGTTTTCCGGGACTAGCGACCTACAATGAGCAGTTCTTC. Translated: CASSFPGLATYNEQFF.